Below, one TCR beta chain is given with its context. The sample is drawn from a study of blood T cell repertoires in COVID-19. The wider study: COVID-19 samples from acute and convalescent phases originated in the United States, Italy and Spain. T cells, B-cell-depleted T cells, or PBMCs supplied cDNA or gDNA.

This CDR3 has 15 residues. Unmatched junction bases numbered 4, after V lost 6 bases and J lost 0 bases. From germline, CDR1 is SGHTA and CDR2 FQGNSA. Under the authors' procedure: Using reference gene primer amplification, nucleated cell counts were estimated. Libraries were prepared by immunoSEQ multiplex PCR; TCRdb keeps only in-frame clonotypes and omits some of them. V and J calls and clone size are as listed in that table; D and trimming were resolved from the DNA. The sample records about 120,000 clones, around 87% being singletons. The sequencing input was peripheral blood. The receptor comes from a woman in her fifties or sixties with acute or convalescent COVID-19. The chain links TRBV7-2 to TRBJ1-4, with TRBD1 matching over 7 bases. CDR3 nucleotides: TGTGCCAGCAGACCAGGGACAGCAACTAATGAAAAACTGTTTTTT. The encoded protein is CASRPGTATNEKLFF.